The source of this TCR beta chain is a study of T-cell reconstitution after alpha-beta-depleted transplantation in children. Study findings and constraints: Expanded graft clones, several hundred of them, were reportedly the source of alpha-beta T cells about two months after transplant.

The sample holds one count of this clonotype. Antigen unknown. A read error may be the cause here, since a much bigger clone is one base away. The ends lost 2 bases at V and 4 bases at J; junction bases unmatched: 14. CDR3 length equals 18 residues. It was with unique molecular identifiers that the TCRbeta library was prepared. In TCRdb, the PCR reads were re-called with MiXCR into one record per CDR3 protein. The sample contains 600,000 to 700,000 distinct CDR3 sequences, over 10% of which appear only once. The J gene is TRBJ1-5, the V gene TRBV12-3 or TRBV12-4; 7 bases agree with TRBD1. This receptor was identified in a girl aged 2 to 9 with congenital amegakaryocytic thrombocytopenia, due to receive a stem cell transplant. The input for sequencing was PBMCs, taken before TCRalphabeta/CD19-depleted stem cell transplant. In DNA, the CDR3 is TGTGCCAGCAGTTTATTGACAGGGTATTTAGCCCGGAATCAGCCCCAGCATTTT. Its protein product is CASSLLTGYLARNQPQHF.